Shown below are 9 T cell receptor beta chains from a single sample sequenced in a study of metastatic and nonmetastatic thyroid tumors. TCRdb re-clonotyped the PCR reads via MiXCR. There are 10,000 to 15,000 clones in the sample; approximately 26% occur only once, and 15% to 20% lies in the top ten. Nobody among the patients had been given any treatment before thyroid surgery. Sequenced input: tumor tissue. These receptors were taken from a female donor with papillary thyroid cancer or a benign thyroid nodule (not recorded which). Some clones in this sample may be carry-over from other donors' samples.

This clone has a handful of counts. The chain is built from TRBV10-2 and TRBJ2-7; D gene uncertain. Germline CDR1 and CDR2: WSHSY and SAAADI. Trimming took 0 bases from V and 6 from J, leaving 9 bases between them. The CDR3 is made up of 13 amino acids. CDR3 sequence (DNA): TGCGCCAGCAGTGAGTCGATGGGGATCGAGCAGTACTTC. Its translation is CASSESMGIEQYF.

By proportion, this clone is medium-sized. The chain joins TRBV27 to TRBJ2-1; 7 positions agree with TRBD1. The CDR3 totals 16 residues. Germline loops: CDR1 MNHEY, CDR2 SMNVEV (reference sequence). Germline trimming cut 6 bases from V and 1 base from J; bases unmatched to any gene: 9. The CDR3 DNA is TGTGCCAGCAGCCCCCACGCAGGGGGTTCCTACAATGAGCAGTTCTTC. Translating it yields CASSPHAGGSYNEQFF.

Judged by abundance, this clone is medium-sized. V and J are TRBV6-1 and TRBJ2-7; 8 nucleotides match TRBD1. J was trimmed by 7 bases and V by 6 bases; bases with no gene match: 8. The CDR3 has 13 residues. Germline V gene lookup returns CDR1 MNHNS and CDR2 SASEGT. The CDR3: CASSWGQVPEQYF. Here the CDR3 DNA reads TGTGCCAGCAGCTGGGGACAGGTTCCTGAGCAGTACTTC.

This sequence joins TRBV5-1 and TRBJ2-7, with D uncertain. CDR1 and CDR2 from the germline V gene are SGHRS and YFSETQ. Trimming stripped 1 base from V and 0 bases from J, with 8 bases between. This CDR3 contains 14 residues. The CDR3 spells CASSLSPPSYEQYF. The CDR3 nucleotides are TGCGCCAGCAGCTTGAGTCCCCCCTCCTACGAGCAGTACTTC.

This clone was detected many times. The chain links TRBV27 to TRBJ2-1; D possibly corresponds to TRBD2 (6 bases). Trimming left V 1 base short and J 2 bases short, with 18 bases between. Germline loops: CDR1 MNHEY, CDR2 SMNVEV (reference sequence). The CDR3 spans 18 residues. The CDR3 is CASSLYPPGEVPYNEQFF. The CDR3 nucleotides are TGTGCCAGCAGTTTATACCCACCTGGGGAGGTACCCTACAATGAGCAGTTCTTC.

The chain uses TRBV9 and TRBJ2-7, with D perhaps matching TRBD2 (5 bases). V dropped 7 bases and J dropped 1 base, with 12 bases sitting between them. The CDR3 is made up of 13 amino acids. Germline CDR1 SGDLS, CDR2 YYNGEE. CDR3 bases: TGTGCCAGCGGACTTGGCCCATCCTACGAGCAGTACTTC. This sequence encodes CASGLGPSYEQYF.

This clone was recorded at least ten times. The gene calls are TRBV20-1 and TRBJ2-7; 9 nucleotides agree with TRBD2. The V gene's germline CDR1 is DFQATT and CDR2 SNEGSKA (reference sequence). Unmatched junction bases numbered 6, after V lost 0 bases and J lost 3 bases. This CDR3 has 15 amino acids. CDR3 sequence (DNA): TGCAGTGCTAGAGATAGTAGCGGGAGAAACTACGAGCAGTACTTC. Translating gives CSARDSSGRNYEQYF.

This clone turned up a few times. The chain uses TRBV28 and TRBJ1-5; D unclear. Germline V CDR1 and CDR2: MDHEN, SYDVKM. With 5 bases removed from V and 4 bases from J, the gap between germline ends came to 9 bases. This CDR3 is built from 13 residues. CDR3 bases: TGTGCCAGCAGTCACGTCGGAAATCAGCCCCAGCATTTT. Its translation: CASSHVGNQPQHF.

CDR3 protein: CASSYGTENEKLFF. Here the CDR3 DNA reads TGTGCCAGCAGCTACGGGACAGAAAATGAAAAACTGTTTTTT. V and J are TRBV5-6 and TRBJ1-4, with TRBD1 identical over 7 bases. Looked up from germline, CDR1 is SGHDT and CDR2 is YYEEEE. This CDR3 has 14 amino acids. V trimming: 3 bases; J trimming: 5 bases; junction bases outside the gene matches: 4.